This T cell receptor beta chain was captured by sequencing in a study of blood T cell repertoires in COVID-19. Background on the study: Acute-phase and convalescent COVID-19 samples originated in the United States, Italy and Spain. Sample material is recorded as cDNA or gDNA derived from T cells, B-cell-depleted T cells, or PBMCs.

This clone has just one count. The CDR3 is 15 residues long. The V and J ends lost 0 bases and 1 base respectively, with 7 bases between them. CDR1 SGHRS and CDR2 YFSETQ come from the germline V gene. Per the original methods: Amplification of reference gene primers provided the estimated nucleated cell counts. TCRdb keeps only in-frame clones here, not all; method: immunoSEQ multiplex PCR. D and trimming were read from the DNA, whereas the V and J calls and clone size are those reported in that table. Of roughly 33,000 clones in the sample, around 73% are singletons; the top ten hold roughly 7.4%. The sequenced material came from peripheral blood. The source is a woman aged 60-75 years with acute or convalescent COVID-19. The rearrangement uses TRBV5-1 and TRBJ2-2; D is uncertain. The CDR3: CASSLDIMNTGELFF. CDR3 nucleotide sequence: TGCGCCAGCAGCTTGGACATAATGAACACCGGGGAGCTGTTTTTT.